A selection of T cell receptor beta chains follows, all from one sample in a study of CD8+ T cells in alopecia areata. Using immunoSEQ multiplex PCR, the repertoire was profiled, and TCRdb retains in-frame clones only, with some absent. This table holds 200,000 to 250,000 clones, 50% to 70% found once. Specimen: CD4+ T cells sorted from blood, collected at week 4, from a patient treated with tofacitinib. All receptors come from a human donor with alopecia areata. The CDR3 runs from the conserved cysteine through the conserved F or W. The D gene is left open where the match is weak. Clone size is shown for a subset of rows, as once, few, many or a class of expanded clone.

size | D | length | J | V | DNA | CDR3
NA | NA | 13 | TRBJ2-3 | TRBV7-9 | TGTGCCAGCAGCTATAGACCCACAGATACGCAGTATTTT | CASSYRPTDTQYF
NA | NA | 12 | TRBJ2-7 | TRBV29-1 | TGCAGCGTTGCCAGCCACAGCGGAGCGCAGTACTTC | CSVASHSGAQYF
NA | NA | 19 | TRBJ1-2 | TRBV18 | TGTGCCAGCTCACCACCGGTCGGGGGGGCCTCAAGCGGGATCTATGGCTACACCTTC | CASSPPVGGASSGIYGYTF
NA | NA | 14 | TRBJ2-2 | TRBV6-5 | TGTGCCAGCAACCGGGATCGGGTCACCGGGGAGCTGTTTTTT | CASNRDRVTGELFF
NA | TRBD2 | 15 | TRBJ2-3 | TRBV11-2 | TGTGCCAGCAGCTTTCTAGCGGGGAGGGCAGATACGCAGTATTTT | CASSFLAGRADTQYF
NA | NA | 14 | TRBJ1-6 | TRBV30 | TGTGCCTGGACCCTACAGGAGTATAATTCACCCCTCCACTTT | CAWTLQEYNSPLHF
few | NA | 11 | TRBJ2-7 | TRBV30 | TGTGCCTGGAGTACCAACTACGAGCAGTACTTC | CAWSTNYEQYF
NA | NA | 13 | TRBJ2-3 | TRBV2 | TGTGCCAGTGACAGAACGACCACAGATACGCAGTATTTT | CASDRTTTDTQYF
NA | TRBD1 | 15 | TRBJ2-2 | TRBV7-2 | TGTGCCAGCAGCTATCGGGACAGATACACCGGGGAGCTGTTTTTT | CASSYRDRYTGELFF
NA | NA | 11 | TRBJ2-7 | TRBV11-1 | TGTGCCAGCAGCTTAGTATCCGAGCAGTACTTC | CASSLVSEQYF
few | TRBD1 | 11 | TRBJ1-1 | TRBV29-1 | TGCAGCGCCGGGGAGACAGGGTGGGCTTTCTTT | CSAGETGWAFF
NA | NA | 13 | TRBJ2-3 | TRBV5-1 | TGCGCCAGCAAGCCAGGGATGACAGATACGCAGTATTTT | CASKPGMTDTQYF
NA | TRBD2 | 14 | TRBJ2-7 | TRBV29-1 | TGCAGCGTTGGAGCGGGACGGGGCTCCTACGAGCAGTACTTC | CSVGAGRGSYEQYF
NA | NA | 13 | TRBJ1-1 | TRBV23-1 | TGCGCCAGCAGTCCTATCAGGGGCGCTGAAGCTTTCTTT | CASSPIRGAEAFF
NA | NA | 22 | TRBJ1-6 | TRBV29-1 | TGCAGCGTTAGACCACCGACACGGGAGATAAGGGCCGCCGGCTCCTATAATTCACCCCTCCACTTT | CSVRPPTREIRAAGSYNSPLHF
few | TRBD1 | 13 | TRBJ2-5 | TRBV6-5 | TGTGCCAGCCGTAGGGGGCGTTGGGAGACCCAGTACTTC | CASRRGRWETQYF
NA | NA | 15 | TRBJ2-7 | TRBV6-5 | TGTGCCACCTCGGGATTTCAGGGAAGAACCTACGAGCAGTACTTC | CATSGFQGRTYEQYF
few | NA | 12 | TRBJ1-2 | TRBV11-2 | TGTGCCAGCAGCTTAGAGGCCACCGTCAACACCTTC | CASSLEATVNTF
NA | NA | 14 | TRBJ2-5 | TRBV5-1 | TGCGCCAGCAGCTTGGGGTCACGTTGGGAGACCCAGTACTTC | CASSLGSRWETQYF
NA | NA | 14 | TRBJ2-7 | TRBV7-9 | TGTGCCAGCAGCTTAGGGCCCGCTTCCTACGAGCAGTACTTC | CASSLGPASYEQYF
many | NA | 15 | TRBJ2-3 | TRBV27 | TGTGCCAGCAGTTTATCGTGGCTGAGGACAGATACGCAGTATTTT | CASSLSWLRTDTQYF
NA | NA | 13 | TRBJ2-3 | TRBV5-1 | TGCGCCAGCAGCAAAGGGACAAAAGATACGCAGTATTTT | CASSKGTKDTQYF
once | NA | 13 | TRBJ1-6 | TRBV6-1 | TGTGCCAGCAGTACAGATTCCTATTCACCCCTCCACTTT | CASSTDSYSPLHF
few | NA | 12 | TRBJ2-1 | TRBV4-1 | TGCGCCAGCAGCCAAGATCGAGGGAAGCGATTCTTC | CASSQDRGKRFF
NA | NA | 12 | TRBJ2-1 | TRBV18 | TGTGCCAGCTCACCCATGGGGGGCCGGCAGTTCTTC | CASSPMGGRQFF
few | NA | 13 | TRBJ2-7 | TRBV29-1 | TGCAGCGTTGAGCGAGGGGGGGGCGCCGAGCAGTACTTC | CSVERGGGAEQYF
NA | NA | 13 | TRBJ1-1 | TRBV29-1 | TGCAGCGTTCAAATCAGGGGTCCCACTGAAGCTTTCTTT | CSVQIRGPTEAFF
few | NA | 13 | TRBJ1-1 | TRBV10-3 | TGTGCCATCAGTGAGGGTATCCGGACTGAAGCTTTCTTT | CAISEGIRTEAFF
once | NA | 15 | TRBJ2-2 | TRBV30 | TGTGCCTGGAGTCTTACCCAGGGGTACACCGGGGAGCTGTTTTTT | CAWSLTQGYTGELFF
NA | TRBD1 | 15 | TRBJ1-1 | TRBV6-1 | TGTGCCAGCAGTGAAGGTCCAGGGGGGATCACTGAAGCTTTCTTT | CASSEGPGGITEAFF
NA | NA | 15 | TRBJ2-3 | TRBV10-3 | TGTGCCATCAAAAGGACAATCCAGGGCACAGATACGCAGTATTTT | CAIKRTIQGTDTQYF
NA | NA | 14 | TRBJ2-2 | TRBV6-6 | TGTGCCAGCAGTGACACCGCGAACACCGGGGAGCTGTTTTTT | CASSDTANTGELFF
NA | TRBD1 | 13 | TRBJ1-6 | TRBV30 | TGTGCCCGGAATGGACAGGCTAATTCACCCCTCCACTTT | CARNGQANSPLHF
NA | NA | 11 | TRBJ2-5 | TRBV7-2 | TGTGCCAGCAGCCGACAAGAGACCCAGTACTTC | CASSRQETQYF
NA | NA | 14 | TRBJ1-2 | TRBV29-1 | TGCAGCGTTGAACCTCAGATGGGGAGTAATGGCTACACCTTC | CSVEPQMGSNGYTF
once | NA | 14 | TRBJ2-2 | TRBV2 | TGTGCCAGCAGTGTGTCCGACGGGTCCGGGGAGCTGTTTTTT | CASSVSDGSGELFF
NA | NA | 15 | TRBJ2-7 | TRBV7-8 | TGTGCCAGCAGCAGGACGAGCGGAAGCTCCTACGAGCAGTACTTC | CASSRTSGSSYEQYF
many | NA | 15 | TRBJ2-3 | TRBV18 | TGTGCCAGCTCACCACCGGTGGGACCGAGGGAAGGGCAGTATTTT | CASSPPVGPREGQYF
NA | NA | 14 | TRBJ1-2 | TRBV9 | TGTGCCAGCAGCCCCACGGACACCAGCTATGGCTACACCTTC | CASSPTDTSYGYTF
NA | NA | 19 | TRBJ2-3 | TRBV12-5 | TGTGCTAGTGGTTTGGTACCAATAGCGAGGGTTTCTAGCACAGATACGCAGTATTTT | CASGLVPIARVSSTDTQYF
NA | TRBD2 | 13 | TRBJ2-1 | TRBV29-1 | TGCAGTTCCGCCGGACTAGCTCGGAATGAGCAGTTCTTC | CSSAGLARNEQFF
NA | NA | 13 | TRBJ1-1 | TRBV29-1 | TGCAGCGTTGGTGAAAGGGGGAACACTGAAGCTTTCTTT | CSVGERGNTEAFF
NA | NA | 12 | TRBJ1-1 | TRBV2 | TGTGCCAGCAGTGAAAGAAGGACTGAAGCTTTCTTT | CASSERRTEAFF
NA | NA | 13 | TRBJ1-2 | TRBV29-1 | TGCAGCGTTGCGGACCCATCTGCAGGGGGCTACACCTTC | CSVADPSAGGYTF
NA | NA | 14 | TRBJ2-4 | TRBV18 | TGTGCCAGCTCACCTCCCTACGGTAAAAACATTCAGTACTTC | CASSPPYGKNIQYF
few | TRBD1 | 11 | TRBJ1-1 | TRBV29-1 | TGCAGCGCGTGTCAGGACAGGGATGCTTTCTTT | CSACQDRDAFF
NA | NA | 14 | TRBJ2-3 | TRBV30 | TGTGCCTGGAATGTAGGAGGGAGCACAGATACGCAGTATTTT | CAWNVGGSTDTQYF
NA | TRBD1 | 13 | TRBJ2-3 | TRBV7-2 | TGTGCCAGCAGCTTAGCGGGACAGGGAACGCAGTATTTT | CASSLAGQGTQYF
NA | NA | 15 | TRBJ2-7 | TRBV27 | TGTGCCAGCAGTTTATCCCACATTAGCTCCTACGAGCAGTACTTC | CASSLSHISSYEQYF
NA | NA | 13 | TRBJ1-2 | TRBV29-1 | TGCAGCGTTGGCCAGGGTGGGAACTATGGCTACACCTTC | CSVGQGGNYGYTF
NA | TRBD1 | 14 | TRBJ1-5 | TRBV2 | TGTGCCAGCAGCTCCGGGACAGGGCATCAGCCCCAGCATTTT | CASSSGTGHQPQHF
NA | TRBD1 | 14 | TRBJ2-7 | TRBV29-1 | TGCAGCGTTGAAGTGGCAGGGGGCTCCTACGAGCAGTACTTC | CSVEVAGGSYEQYF